The 25 T cell receptor beta chains in this list originate from one sample, sequenced in a study of blood T cell repertoires in COVID-19. TCRdb's copy holds only in-frame clones and misses some; the assay was immunoSEQ multiplex PCR. Among about 270,000 clones listed, around nine tenths were seen once. The sample taken for sequencing was peripheral blood. The receptor source for this set is a man aged 35 to 55 who had recovered from COVID-19.

The chain recombines TRBV5-1 with TRBJ2-5, with 11 bases identical to TRBD1. The CDR3 has 15 residues. Germline V gene data show CDR1 as SGHRS and CDR2 as YFSETQ. Losses at the gene ends were 4 bases for V and 4 bases for J; bases not matched to a gene: 6. The CDR3 loop reads CASSISGTGGETQYF. The CDR3, as DNA: TGCGCCAGCAGCATATCCGGGACAGGGGGAGAGACCCAGTACTTC.

The gene calls are TRBV7-3 and TRBJ2-3, with TRBD2 identical over 8 bases. Germline CDR1 and CDR2: SGHTA and FQGTGA. The V segment lost 6 bases and the J segment 5 bases; nucleotides outside the gene matches: 10. This CDR3 has 15 amino acids. The chain's CDR3 is CASRVTGTSRDTQYF. Written as DNA, the CDR3 is TGTGCCAGCAGAGTAACCGGGACTAGTAGAGATACGCAGTATTTT. Complete variable domain (other parts from reference TRBV7-3 and TRBJ2-3): GAGVSQTPSNKVTEKGKYVELRCDPISGHTALYWYRQSLGQGPEFLIYFQGTGAADDSGLPNDRFFAVRPEGSVSTLKIQRTERGDSAVYLCASRVTGTSRDTQYFGPGTRLTVL.

This clone has only a few counts. V and J are TRBV4-2 and TRBJ2-3, with TRBD2 matching 14 bases. With 0 bases clipped from V and 6 bases from J, the junction kept 8 bases outside the gene matches. Germline-derived CDR1 and CDR2 are LGHNA and YNFKEQ. The CDR3 extends over 18 amino acids. CDR3 region: CASSQDPGLAGVADTQYF. The CDR3 DNA reads TGTGCCAGCAGCCAAGACCCGGGACTAGCGGGAGTTGCTGATACGCAGTATTTT.

V and J are TRBV7-6 and TRBJ1-6, with 8 bases aligning to TRBD1. Germline CDR1 is SGHVS and CDR2 is FNYEAQ. The CDR3 runs 16 residues. J gave up 9 bases and V 6 bases, and 13 bases lay outside the gene matches. In DNA form, the CDR3 reads TGTGCCAGCAGTACCCGGGCTGACAGGGGAACTTCACCCCTCCACTTT. Translated, it gives CASSTRADRGTSPLHF. Complete variable domain (other parts from reference TRBV7-6 and TRBJ1-6): GAGVSQSPRYKVTKRGQDVALRCDPISGHVSLYWYRQALGQGPEFLTYFNYEAQQDKSGLPNDRFSAERPEGSISTLTIQRTEQRDSAMYRCASSTRADRGTSPLHFGNGTRLTVT.

This chain joins TRBV18 and TRBJ1-1; TRBD1 aligns across 7 bases. The V gene end was trimmed by 3 bases and the J gene end by 7 bases; junction bases not matched to a gene: 8. The CDR3 loop spans 14 amino acids. Germline V gene lookup returns CDR1 KGHSH and CDR2 LQKENI. The CDR3 protein is CASSPTGRPSEAFF. The CDR3 coding sequence is TGTGCCAGCTCACCGACAGGGCGGCCGAGTGAAGCTTTCTTT.

The rearrangement uses TRBV5-6 and TRBJ2-3, with 10 bases lining up with TRBD1. There are 16 residues in the CDR3. V shed 6 bases, J shed 5 bases, and the junction held 12 bases outside the gene matches. Germline V lookup: CDR1 SGHDT, CDR2 YYEEEE. This CDR3 is CASNPLRQGALDTQYF. The CDR3 bases are TGTGCCAGCAACCCACTTAGACAGGGGGCTTTAGATACGCAGTATTTT.

Written as DNA, the CDR3 is TGTGCCAGCAGCGGCCCGGGACTAGATTCACCCCTCCACTTT. Translating gives CASSGPGLDSPLHF. The rearrangement joins TRBV5-4 to TRBJ1-6, with D maybe TRBD1 (5 bases). With 4 bases removed from V and 8 bases from J, the gap between germline ends came to 13 bases. There are 14 residues in the CDR3. Per the germline V gene, CDR1 is SGHNT and CDR2 is YYREEE (reference sequence).

V and J are TRBV19 and TRBJ2-6, with D uncertain. The germline V gene has CDR1 LNHDA and CDR2 SQIVND (reference sequence). This CDR3 contains 11 residues. V lost 11 bases and J lost 6, with 8 bases in between. CDR3 sequence (DNA): TGTGCCGCAAGCGAGGCCAACGTCCTGACTTTC. It specifies CAASEANVLTF.

This clone has a single count. The V gene is TRBV10-3, the J gene TRBJ2-7, with D possibly TRBD2 on 5 matching bases. The V end was cut by 3 bases, the J end by 0 bases, with 12 bases between. The CDR3 is made up of 15 amino acids. Germline V lookup: CDR1 ENHRY, CDR2 SYGVKD. The CDR3 loop reads CAISDSTGSSYEQYF. For the CDR3, the DNA is TGTGCCATCAGTGACTCGACGGGAAGCTCCTACGAGCAGTACTTC.

The genes are TRBV10-3 and TRBJ2-5; 13 bases match TRBD2. CDR1 is ENHRY and CDR2 is SYGVKD in the germline V gene. The CDR3 is 16 residues long. J was trimmed by 4 bases and V by 3 bases; bases with no gene match: 5. In DNA form, the CDR3 reads TGTGCCATCAGTGAACCGGGACTAGCGGGACGAGAGACCCAGTACTTC. The encoded protein is CAISEPGLAGRETQYF.

The chain combines TRBV6-2 or TRBV6-3 with TRBJ2-7; 8 nucleotides match TRBD1. This CDR3 comprises 14 residues. Trimming took 4 bases from V and 7 from J; bases not matched to a gene: 9. The germline V gene has CDR1 MNHEY and CDR2 SVGEGT. The CDR3 region is CASSLAGGVREQYF. The CDR3 DNA follows: TGTGCCAGCAGTTTGGCAGGGGGCGTCAGGGAGCAGTACTTC.

The chain links TRBV19 to TRBJ1-5, with 10 bases identical to TRBD1. Germline CDR1 is LNHDA and CDR2 is SQIVND (reference sequence). V was pared by 2 bases and J by 7 bases, with 5 bases of the junction left unmatched. The CDR3 totals 15 residues. CDR3 in amino acids: CASSITTGGGQPQHF. The CDR3 nucleotides are TGTGCCAGTAGTATAACGACAGGGGGCGGGCAGCCCCAGCATTTT.

J is TRBJ2-7 and V is TRBV5-4, with a tentative D call TRBD2 (6 bases). Germline values: CDR1 SGHNT, CDR2 YYREEE (reference sequence). The CDR3 length is 14 residues. V was pared by 4 bases and J by 7 bases, with 18 bases between. For the CDR3, the DNA is TGTGCCAGCAGCCCGGAGGGCAGATTTGGGGAGCAGTACTTC. The encoded protein is CASSPEGRFGEQYF.

The chain recombines TRBV29-1 with TRBJ1-5; perhaps TRBD1 as D (5 bases). Germline V CDR1 and CDR2: SQVTM, ANQGSEA. The V and J ends lost 5 bases and 6 bases respectively, with 11 bases between them. CDR3 length: 12 residues. CDR3 sequence reads: CSVSGGGQPQHF. The CDR3 coding sequence is TGCAGCGTTTCTGGGGGGGGTCAGCCCCAGCATTTT.

The rearrangement joins TRBV4-1 to TRBJ1-1; the D gene is possibly TRBD1 (5 bases). The CDR3 consists of 13 residues. Germline V gene sequence: CDR1 MGHRA, CDR2 YSYEKL. The germline V and J ends were trimmed by 4 bases and 2 bases, with 8 bases remaining between them. CDR3 residues: CASSRGLNTEAFF. The CDR3 nucleotides are TGCGCCAGCAGCCGGGGACTTAACACTGAAGCTTTCTTT.

The chain uses TRBV6-5 and TRBJ2-1; 7 bases are shared with TRBD2. Germline values: CDR1 MNHEY, CDR2 SVGAGI. The J segment lost 2 bases and the V segment lost 6 bases, leaving 7 bases of the junction unmatched. This CDR3 has 15 residues. CDR3 sequence (DNA): TGTGCCAGCAGAGGGTCGGGGGGAACCTACAATGAGCAGTTCTTC. It specifies CASRGSGGTYNEQFF.

This rearrangement joins TRBV5-1 to TRBJ1-4, with D uncertain. This CDR3 comprises 15 residues. From germline, CDR1 is SGHRS and CDR2 YFSETQ. V lost 0 bases to trimming and J lost 0 bases, with 6 bases between them. The CDR3: CASSLGQATNEKLFF. CDR3 DNA sequence: TGCGCCAGCAGCTTGGGGCAGGCAACTAATGAAAAACTGTTTTTT.

The chain carries TRBV6-2 or TRBV6-3 and TRBJ1-2; no reliable D call. V lost 6 bases and J lost 5, with 7 bases in between. Germline V gene sequence: CDR1 MNHEY, CDR2 SVGEGT. The CDR3 extends over 11 amino acids. The DNA for the CDR3 is TGTGCCAGCAGCCCATCATATGGCTACACCTTC. Translation gives CASSPSYGYTF.

This clone has only a few counts. The J gene is TRBJ2-1, the V gene TRBV7-2, with 8 bases fitting TRBD1. This CDR3 has 16 amino acids. Per germline, CDR1 SGHTA and CDR2 FQGNSA. V lost 5 bases and J lost 9; bases outside the gene matches: 15. Here the CDR3 reads CASSQRGATGAAEQFF. CDR3 nucleotide sequence: TGTGCCAGCAGCCAAAGGGGAGCGACAGGGGCCGCTGAGCAGTTCTTC.

This clone was recorded once. The CDR3, as DNA: TGTGCCAGCAGCTTAGCGCAGGGGGCTCTAGGCAAAAACATTCAGTACTTC. Residues: CASSLAQGALGKNIQYF. The chain combines TRBV7-9 with TRBJ2-4; TRBD1 matches at 8 bases. The germline gives CDR1 SEHNR, CDR2 FQNEAQ (reference sequence). The CDR3 covers 17 residues. Unmatched junction bases numbered 7, after V lost 0 bases and J lost 3 bases.

The chain couples TRBV18 to TRBJ2-2, with D possibly being TRBD1 (6 bases). V lost 3 bases, J lost 1 base, and 9 bases lay in between. Germline lookup yields CDR1 KGHSH and CDR2 LQKENI. The length of the CDR3 is 15 residues. The chain's CDR3 is CASSPDRRNTGELFF. The CDR3 region has the DNA TGTGCCAGCTCACCCGACAGGCGGAACACCGGGGAGCTGTTTTTT.

The CDR3 here is CASSTIGTGPGNTIYF. As DNA, the CDR3 is TGTGCCAGCAGTACCATAGGGACAGGGCCTGGAAACACCATATATTTT. This rearrangement joins TRBV2 to TRBJ1-3; the match to TRBD1 covers 9 bases. CDR1 SNHLY and CDR2 FYNNEI come from the germline V gene. V trimming: 5 bases; J trimming: 2 bases; junction bases outside the gene matches: 7. The CDR3 has 16 amino acids.

The chain links TRBV5-6 to TRBJ1-3; D remains ambiguous. CDR1 is SGHDT, CDR2 YYEEEE, per germline. The CDR3 is made up of 16 amino acids. Trimming pared 1 base from V and 0 bases from J, leaving 11 bases between. The CDR3 region has the DNA TGTGCCAGCAGCTTGTTGTTCCGGAGCTCTGGAAACACCATATATTTT. This translates into CASSLLFRSSGNTIYF.

The chain has TRBV7-9 and TRBJ1-5; D gene unclear. CDR3 length equals 12 residues. The V gene's germline CDR1 is SEHNR and CDR2 FQNEAQ (reference sequence). V was pared by 3 bases and J by 3 bases, with 3 bases between. CDR3 in amino acids: CASSFSNQPQHF. The CDR3, as DNA: TGTGCCAGCAGCTTCTCCAATCAGCCCCAGCATTTT.

The chain recombines TRBV16 with TRBJ1-2; D call uncertain. Per germline, CDR1 KGHSY and CDR2 FQNENV. V lost 1 base and J 3 bases, leaving 6 bases between the germline ends. The CDR3 consists of 13 residues. The CDR3 reads CASSQYPDYGYTF. DNA of the CDR3: TGTGCCAGCAGCCAATATCCAGACTATGGCTACACCTTC.